These 32 T cell receptor beta chains were all obtained from the same sample, sequenced in a study of blood T cells in healthy people across ages. It was with a sample-barcoded 5' primer and a J-beta primer mix that a second PCR of about 7 to 12 cycles was run. TCRdb itself ran the 5' RACE reads through MiXCR, one entry per CDR3 protein. The sample lists hundreds of thousands of distinct CDR3 sequences; around 48% were seen once. Source material: blood. The receptors were sampled from a man older than 75 in good health.

The CDR3 is CASSAYLGQGYTEAFF. In DNA, the CDR3 is TGTGCCAGCTCAGCCTACCTAGGACAGGGGTACACTGAAGCTTTCTTT. The chain has TRBV18 and TRBJ1-1, with TRBD1 identical over 9 bases. The germline CDR1 and CDR2 sequences are KGHSH and LQKENI. This CDR3 spans 16 amino acids. J was trimmed by 3 bases and V by 5 bases; bases with no gene match: 10.

This clonotype was seen a few times. CDR3 amino acids: CASSLGTGRETQYF. The CDR3 region has the DNA TGTGCCAGCAGCTTAGGGACAGGGAGGGAGACCCAGTACTTC. The chain carries TRBV7-2 and TRBJ2-5; 8 positions match TRBD1. The CDR3 has 14 residues. The V and J ends lost 1 base and 5 bases, in that order; junction bases with no gene match: 3. Germline V gene sequence: CDR1 SGHTA, CDR2 FQGNSA.

This clonotype was picked up a small number of times. The chain is built from TRBV9 and TRBJ2-5; TRBD1 agrees at 10 bases. Germline-derived CDR1 and CDR2 are SGDLS and YYNGEE. Germline trimming cut 1 base from V and 4 bases from J; bases unmatched to any gene: 7. The CDR3 contains 16 residues. For the CDR3, the DNA is TGTGCCAGCAGCGTAAGGGGGACAGGGGATGGAGAGACCCAGTACTTC. Amino acids: CASSVRGTGDGETQYF. Together with reference TRBV9 and TRBJ2-5, the CDR3 gives the full variable domain: DSGVTQTPKHLITATGQRVTLRCSPRSGDLSVYWYQQSLDQGLQFLIQYYNGEERAKGNILERFSAQQFPDLHSELNLSSLELGDSALYFCASSVRGTGDGETQYFGPGTRLLVL.

This chain links TRBV9 with TRBJ2-1; unclear D gene. There are 14 residues in the CDR3. From germline, CDR1 is SGDLS and CDR2 YYNGEE. V was cut by 3 bases and J by 9 bases, with 16 bases left in between. The CDR3 spells CASSAHPASSEQFF. CDR3 nucleotides: TGTGCCAGCAGCGCCCACCCCGCTAGTAGTGAGCAGTTCTTC.

This clonotype was recorded a few times. The chain joins TRBV12-3 or TRBV12-4 to TRBJ1-5, with a possible D match to TRBD1 (5 bases). This CDR3 has 15 amino acids. V was trimmed by 2 bases and J by 3 bases, leaving 11 bases between them. CDR3 DNA: TGTGCCAGCAGTTTACAGGGAGGGTACAATCAGCCCCAGCATTTT. Protein product: CASSLQGGYNQPQHF.

There are a few counts of this clonotype. This sequence joins TRBV5-1 and TRBJ2-1, with D perhaps matching TRBD2 (5 bases). In germline, CDR1 is SGHRS, CDR2 YFSETQ. CDR3 length: 15 residues. The V end was cut by 0 bases, the J end by 0 bases, with 7 bases between. The CDR3 DNA follows: TGCGCCAGCAGCTTGGCGGGGTTCTCCTACAATGAGCAGTTCTTC. Translated, it gives CASSLAGFSYNEQFF.

This clonotype was seen a handful of times. The chain uses TRBV6-2 or TRBV6-3 and TRBJ2-7, with D uncertain. Germline V gene sequence: CDR1 MNHEY, CDR2 SVGEGT. V lost 5 bases and J 3 bases, leaving 5 bases between the germline ends. This CDR3 is 11 amino acids long. CDR3 sequence (DNA): TGTGCCAGCAGTCAATACTACGAGCAGTACTTC. The encoded protein is CASSQYYEQYF.

The sample holds a few counts of this clonotype. The chain carries TRBV24-1 and TRBJ2-1; 9 nucleotides match TRBD2. The CDR3 is 16 amino acids. Trimming at V came to 3 bases and at J to 5 bases, leaving 7 bases not matched to a gene. Germline V gives CDR1 KGHDR, CDR2 SFDVKD. The CDR3 DNA follows: TGTGCCACCAGTGATGATAGGACTAGCGAGAACAATGAGCAGTTCTTC. It codes for CATSDDRTSENNEQFF.

This clonotype was counted ten times or more. The V gene is TRBV6-5, the J gene TRBJ1-2; D is possibly TRBD1 (5 bases). The CDR3 extends over 14 amino acids. The germline CDR1 and CDR2 sequences are MNHEY and SVGAGI. The V and J ends lost 6 bases and 0 bases respectively, with 11 bases between them. The CDR3 loop is CASRSGGTNYGYTF. The CDR3 region has the DNA TGTGCCAGCAGGTCGGGGGGGACTAACTATGGCTACACCTTC.

Details on this clonotype: At one boundary the junction diverges from the germline segment, which might be a read error. Here the CDR3 reads CASSPDRDRAAYF. The CDR3 coding sequence is TGTGCCAGCAGCCCCGACAGAGACAGGGCAGCTTACTTC. This chain uses TRBV6-5 with TRBJ1-2, with 7 bases aligning to TRBD1. CDR1 and CDR2 (germline): MNHEY, SVGAGI. The CDR3 loop spans 13 amino acids.

This clonotype was recorded many times. The V call is TRBV6-6, the J call TRBJ1-6; the match to TRBD1 covers 10 bases. This CDR3 has 15 residues. The germline V gene has CDR1 MNHNY and CDR2 SVGAGI (reference sequence). The J segment lost 7 bases and the V segment lost 0 bases, leaving 0 bases of the junction unmatched. The DNA for the CDR3 is TGTGCCAGCAGTTACTCGGGACAGGGGAATTCACCCCTCCACTTT. This translates into CASSYSGQGNSPLHF.

This rearrangement joins TRBV5-1 to TRBJ2-1; 8 bases match TRBD1. CDR1 and CDR2 from the germline V gene are SGHRS and YFSETQ. Trimming cost V 0 bases and J 12 bases; bases outside gene matches: 11. The CDR3 has 15 amino acids. Here the CDR3 DNA reads TGCGCCAGCAGCTTGGGGCGGACAGGGTCCACTCGGCAGTTCTTC. Its translation is CASSLGRTGSTRQFF.

J is TRBJ1-2 and V is TRBV12-3 or TRBV12-4; D perhaps matches TRBD1 (5 bases). V lost 3 bases, J lost 1 base, and 12 bases lay in between. The CDR3 loop spans 15 amino acids. The CDR3 region is CASSFQPDSNYGYTF. CDR3 nucleotides: TGTGCCAGCAGTTTCCAACCCGACAGTAACTATGGCTACACCTTC.

This chain uses TRBV6-5 with TRBJ2-5, with 10 nucleotides matching TRBD1. Germline CDR1 MNHEY, CDR2 SVGAGI. The CDR3 loop spans 15 amino acids. The V and J ends lost 8 bases and 5 bases, in that order; junction bases with no gene match: 11. The CDR3 loop is CASGRGRDRGETQYF. In nucleotides, the CDR3 is TGTGCCAGCGGGAGGGGCCGGGACAGGGGTGAGACCCAGTACTTC.

V usage is TRBV2 and J usage is TRBJ1-6; 11 nucleotides line up with TRBD1. CDR1 is SNHLY and CDR2 is FYNNEI in the germline V gene. This CDR3 spans 15 amino acids. J gave up 7 bases and V 7 bases, and 6 bases lay outside the gene matches. The CDR3 loop is CASNLDRGQNSPLHF. The CDR3 nucleotides are TGTGCCAGCAACCTGGACAGGGGGCAAAATTCACCCCTCCACTTT.

The V gene is TRBV5-1, the J gene TRBJ1-6; 7 positions match TRBD1. CDR1 and CDR2 from the germline V gene are SGHRS and YFSETQ. V shed 2 bases and J 7 bases; nucleotides not matched to a gene: 9. The CDR3 extends over 16 amino acids. The CDR3 sequence is CASSLRAGTDNSPLHF. The CDR3 DNA reads as TGCGCCAGCAGCTTAAGAGCGGGGACAGACAATTCACCCCTCCACTTT.

In this sample, this clonotype turned up a few times. The CDR3 protein is CSASPGAGSEETQYF. The DNA of the CDR3 is TGCAGTGCTAGTCCAGGCGCGGGTTCTGAAGAGACCCAGTACTTC. This sequence joins TRBV20-1 and TRBJ2-5; D might be TRBD2 (5 bases). V gave up 3 bases and J gave up 3 bases, with 17 bases separating them. This CDR3 region has 15 residues. CDR1 and CDR2 (germline): DFQATT, SNEGSKA (reference sequence).

The chain combines TRBV12-3 or TRBV12-4 with TRBJ2-1, with 12 bases lining up with TRBD1. CDR3 size: 16 residues. Trimming cost V 5 bases and J 12 bases; bases outside gene matches: 14. In nucleotides, the CDR3 is TGTGCCAGCAGTCCAAGATCCGGGACAGGGGGCGCAAGGCAGTTCTTC. Its protein product is CASSPRSGTGGARQFF.

The gene calls are TRBV20-1 and TRBJ2-7; D may match TRBD1 or TRBD2 (5 bases each). The CDR3 sequence is 12 residues long. V lost 5 bases and J lost 7, with 15 bases in between. The germline V gene has CDR1 DFQATT and CDR2 SNEGSKA (reference sequence). The CDR3 loop reads CSALPGPGEQYF. The CDR3 bases are TGCAGTGCTCTACCGGGGCCGGGAGAGCAGTACTTC.

In this sample, this clonotype turned up a few times. The chain recombines TRBV7-2 with TRBJ1-4; D is ambiguous. The CDR3 is 15 residues long. Germline loops: CDR1 SGHTA, CDR2 FQGNSA. Between the trimmed V and J ends, which lost 5 bases and 3 bases, there was a span of 13 bases. CDR3 residues: CASSRVGGPNEKLFF. In nucleotides, the CDR3 is TGTGCCAGCAGCCGAGTTGGCGGGCCTAATGAAAAACTGTTTTTT.

This clonotype came up a few times. V usage is TRBV25-1 and J usage is TRBJ2-1, with 7 bases identical to TRBD1. V gave up 4 bases and J gave up 9 bases; unmatched junction bases: 15. The CDR3 contains 16 residues. Germline V lookup: CDR1 MGHDK, CDR2 SYGVNS. The CDR3 DNA follows: TGTGCCAGCAGTGGAAAGACAGGGACCGCAAGGGTTGAGCAGTTCTTC. Translation gives CASSGKTGTARVEQFF.

The V gene is TRBV20-1, the J gene TRBJ2-3; 8 nucleotides align to TRBD2. This CDR3 is 15 amino acids long. Germline CDR1 reads DFQATT; CDR2 reads SNEGSKA (reference sequence). Trimming at V came to 3 bases and at J to 2 bases, leaving 7 bases not matched to a gene. The CDR3 sequence: CSARTRGGHTDTQYF. Here the CDR3 DNA reads TGCAGTGCTAGGACCCGGGGGGGACACACAGATACGCAGTATTTT.

The chain carries TRBV29-1 and TRBJ1-5, with a tentative D call TRBD1 (6 bases). Between the trimmed V and J ends, which lost 7 bases and 6 bases, there was a span of 19 bases. Germline V gives CDR1 SQVTM, CDR2 ANQGSEA. CDR3 length: 14 amino acids. In DNA, the CDR3 is TGCAGCGGTTGTAAGGGGGTTACGGCTCAGCCCCAGCATTTT. Amino acid sequence: CSGCKGVTAQPQHF.

This clonotype was counted between two and nine times. Here the CDR3 DNA reads TGTGCCAGCTCACCAGGGGGCTCGGAGACCCAGTACTTC. Its translation is CASSPGGSETQYF. The genes are TRBV18 and TRBJ2-5, with a possible D match to TRBD1 (6 bases). Trimming removed 2 bases at V and 5 bases at J, with 9 bases between. This CDR3 contains 13 residues. CDR1 and CDR2 (germline): KGHSH, LQKENI.

This clonotype was observed a single time. The chain links TRBV27 to TRBJ2-3; perhaps TRBD2 as D (5 bases). Germline V lookup: CDR1 MNHEY, CDR2 SMNVEV (reference sequence). The CDR3 loop spans 14 amino acids. Trimming left V 2 bases short and J 1 base short, with 7 bases between. CDR3 sequence (DNA): TGTGCCAGCAGTTTAATAGCGCGCACAGATACGCAGTATTTT. The encoded protein is CASSLIARTDTQYF.

The table lists this clonotype with a few counts. A much larger clone is a single base away; this may be a read error. The chain carries TRBV6-5 and TRBJ2-1, with D perhaps matching TRBD1 or TRBD2 (5 bases each). CDR3 size: 15 residues. Germline CDR1 is MNHEY and CDR2 is SVGAGI. The CDR3 spells CASSSGTPAYNGQFF. The CDR3 DNA sequence: TGTGCCAGCAGTTCCGGGACGCCTGCCTACAATGGGCAGTTCTTC.

This clonotype was observed a single time. The chain couples TRBV7-8 to TRBJ2-7; D assignment may be TRBD1 or TRBD2 (5 bases each). V dropped 5 bases and J dropped 4 bases, with 18 bases sitting between them. CDR3 length equals 15 residues. Germline V lookup: CDR1 SGHVS, CDR2 FQNEAQ. The CDR3 region has the DNA TGTGCCAGCAGCGACACGACAGTATCGGGATACGAGCAGTACTTC. Its translation is CASSDTTVSGYEQYF.

The chain has TRBV29-1 and TRBJ2-1; maybe TRBD1 (5 bases). This CDR3 is built from 12 residues. Germline V CDR1 and CDR2: SQVTM, ANQGSEA. V gave up 3 bases and J gave up 9 bases, with 12 bases separating them. DNA of the CDR3: TGCAGCGTTGATCAGGAGCAGGGTGAGCAGTTCTTC. Its translation: CSVDQEQGEQFF.

The chain has TRBV5-8 and TRBJ1-4; tentatively, D is TRBD1 (5 bases). The CDR3 totals 14 residues. The germline CDR1 and CDR2 sequences are SGHTS and YDEGEE. V was trimmed by 2 bases and J by 7 bases, leaving 12 bases between them. CDR3 coding DNA: TGTGCCAGCAGCTTAGGACAAGTGGGTGAAAAACTGTTTTTT. This sequence encodes CASSLGQVGEKLFF.

The chain couples TRBV2 to TRBJ2-1; possibly TRBD1 or TRBD2 for D (5 bases each). From germline, CDR1 is SNHLY and CDR2 FYNNEI. The germline V and J ends were trimmed by 4 bases and 12 bases, with 19 bases remaining between them. CDR3 length equals 14 residues. The CDR3 here is CASSVDSWGMGQFF. As DNA, the CDR3 is TGTGCCAGCAGTGTAGATAGTTGGGGGATGGGGCAGTTCTTC.

The gene calls are TRBV7-2 and TRBJ2-3, with 7 bases aligning to TRBD2. The CDR3 has 17 amino acids. The junction had 8 bases not matched to a gene; V was cut back by 1 base and J by 1 base. Germline CDR1 SGHTA, CDR2 FQGNSA. DNA of the CDR3: TGTGCCAGCAGCTTAGAAGTAGGAGCGGGACGCACAGATACGCAGTATTTT. Its translation is CASSLEVGAGRTDTQYF.

There are many counts of this clonotype. The chain joins TRBV6-6 to TRBJ2-7, with TRBD1 matching 8 bases. Germline V lookup: CDR1 MNHNY, CDR2 SVGAGI (reference sequence). This CDR3 has 15 residues. V trimming: 6 bases; J trimming: 0 bases; junction bases outside the gene matches: 7. In DNA form, the CDR3 reads TGTGCCAGCAGCCGCGGACAGGGAACCTCCTACGAGCAGTACTTC. Amino acids: CASSRGQGTSYEQYF.